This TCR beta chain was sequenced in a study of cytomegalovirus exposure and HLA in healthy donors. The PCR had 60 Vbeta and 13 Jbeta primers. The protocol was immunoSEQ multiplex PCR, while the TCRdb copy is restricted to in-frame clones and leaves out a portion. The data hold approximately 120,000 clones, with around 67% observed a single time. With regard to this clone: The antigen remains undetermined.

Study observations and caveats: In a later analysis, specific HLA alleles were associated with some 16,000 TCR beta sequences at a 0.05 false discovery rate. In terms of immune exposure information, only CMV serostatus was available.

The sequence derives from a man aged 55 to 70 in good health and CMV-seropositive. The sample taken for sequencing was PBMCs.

DNA of the CDR3: TGTGCCAGTAGTATTGGCGGTCCAGATACGCAGTATTTT. Protein sequence: CASSIGGPDTQYF. The V and J genes are TRBV19 and TRBJ2-3; D is unclear. The V end lost 3 bases, the J end lost 4 bases, and 8 bases lay between the germline ends. Looked up from germline, CDR1 is LNHDA and CDR2 is SQIVND (reference sequence). The CDR3 loop spans 13 amino acids.